Sequencing of this T cell receptor beta chain was carried out in a study of blood T cell repertoires in COVID-19. Trimming took 6 bases from V and 3 from J, leaving 11 bases between them. From germline, CDR1 is LGHNT and CDR2 FRNRAP. There are 13 residues in the CDR3. Assay: immunoSEQ multiplex PCR; the TCRdb copy retains only in-frame clones and omits some. The sample has about 69,000 clones; more than 80% are singletons. The V gene is TRBV12-5, the J gene TRBJ1-1; D is possibly TRBD1 (5 bases). The specimen was peripheral blood. The clonotype originates from a man aged 25-45 years with acute or convalescent COVID-19. The CDR3 here is CASGWGSDTEAFF. In DNA form, the CDR3 reads TGTGCTAGTGGCTGGGGCTCGGACACTGAAGCTTTCTTT.